A single sample gave rise to the 13 T cell receptor beta chains below, sequenced in a study of blood T cell repertoires in COVID-19. Measured with immunoSEQ multiplex PCR; TCRdb has only the in-frame clones, and not every one. The table lists 200,000 to 300,000 clones, roughly four fifths of them singletons, with about 4% in the top ten. Sample: peripheral blood. These receptors came from a man aged 50 or older with acute or convalescent COVID-19.

This clone appeared a few times. The chain is built from TRBV7-8 and TRBJ2-7, with a possible D match to TRBD2 (6 bases). The germline CDR1 and CDR2 sequences are SGHVS and FQNEAQ. V lost 5 bases and J 4 bases, leaving 12 bases between the germline ends. CDR3 size: 13 residues. The CDR3 nucleotides read TGTGCCAGCAGCGGGACTGGGGGGTACGAGCAGTACTTC. This gives the protein CASSGTGGYEQYF. Supplemented by reference TRBV7-8 and TRBJ2-7, the full variable domain reads GAGVSQSPRYKVAKRGQDVALRCDPISGHVSLFWYQQALGQGPEFLTYFQNEAQLDKSGLPSDRFFAERPEGSVSTLKIQRTQQEDSAVYLCASSGTGGYEQYFGPGTRLTVT.

The chain recombines TRBV2 with TRBJ1-5; 10 nucleotides line up with TRBD1. Germline trimming cut 6 bases from V and 4 bases from J; bases unmatched to any gene: 3. The V gene's germline CDR1 is SNHLY and CDR2 FYNNEI. The CDR3 covers 14 residues. Here the CDR3 reads CASSWDRGNQPQHF. The CDR3 DNA is TGTGCCAGCAGCTGGGACAGGGGAAATCAGCCCCAGCATTTT.

The chain's CDR3 is CASSERDHLGNQPQHF. Written as DNA, the CDR3 is TGTGCCAGCAGTGAGAGGGATCACCTAGGCAATCAGCCCCAGCATTTT. V and J are TRBV2 and TRBJ1-5; D is ambiguous. Per the germline V gene, CDR1 is SNHLY and CDR2 is FYNNEI. CDR3 length equals 16 residues. V lost 3 bases and J lost 2, with 14 bases in between. The variable domain in full, with the rest retrieved from reference TRBV2 and TRBJ1-5, is EPEVTQTPSHQVTQMGQEVILRCVPISNHLYFYWYRQILGQKVEFLVSFYNNEISEKSEIFDDQFSVERPDGSNFTLKIRSTKLEDSAMYFCASSERDHLGNQPQHFGDGTRLSIL.

The J gene is TRBJ1-5, the V gene TRBV6-2 or TRBV6-3; D not certain. CDR3 length equals 14 residues. Germline loops: CDR1 MNHEY, CDR2 SVGEGT. The V and J ends lost 2 bases and 2 bases respectively, with 7 bases between them. The CDR3 region is CASSYIAGNQPQHF. For the CDR3, the DNA is TGTGCCAGCAGTTACATTGCGGGCAATCAGCCCCAGCATTTT.

The rearrangement joins TRBV30 to TRBJ1-3; 7 nucleotides align to TRBD1. The CDR3 has 16 residues. Germline V gives CDR1 GTSNPN, CDR2 SVGIG (reference sequence). V shed 7 bases, J shed 3 bases, and the junction held 15 bases outside the gene matches. CDR3 DNA sequence: TGTGCCTCCTCCCGGGGTAGGGGGCGCGTTGGAAACACCATATATTTT. As protein: CASSRGRGRVGNTIYF.

The chain is built from TRBV5-1 and TRBJ2-2, with TRBD1 matching over 7 bases. V lost 5 bases and J lost 2; bases outside the gene matches: 6. CDR3 length equals 15 residues. The V gene's germline CDR1 is SGHRS and CDR2 YFSETQ. CDR3 amino acids: CASSIHRGNTGELFF. CDR3 nucleotide sequence: TGCGCCAGCAGTATTCACAGGGGAAACACCGGGGAGCTGTTTTTT.

Regarding this clone: Other DNA sequences from this sample encode an identical CDR3 as well. The chain is built from TRBV13 and TRBJ1-1; D unclear. Germline V gene sequence: CDR1 PRHDT, CDR2 FYEKMQ (reference sequence). The CDR3 is 13 amino acids. The germline V and J ends were trimmed by 1 base and 0 bases, with 3 bases remaining between them. CDR3 sequence: CASSLAVNTEAFF. The CDR3 DNA reads TGTGCCAGCAGCTTAGCGGTGAACACTGAAGCTTTCTTT.

This rearrangement joins TRBV2 to TRBJ2-1; possible D gene TRBD2, 5 bases. The CDR3 covers 12 residues. The V end lost 6 bases, the J end lost 10 bases, and 13 bases lay between the germline ends. The germline V gene encodes CDR1 SNHLY and CDR2 FYNNEI. CDR3: CASRFSGGEQFF. As DNA, the CDR3 is TGTGCCAGCAGGTTCTCGGGCGGGGAGCAGTTCTTC.

The V and J genes are TRBV3-1 (or the pseudogene TRBV3-2) and TRBJ2-2; 8 positions agree with TRBD1. The V gene's germline CDR1 is LGHDT and CDR2 YNNKEL (reference sequence). The CDR3 covers 16 residues. V dropped 3 bases and J dropped 4; count of bases not matched to a gene: 7. The CDR3 loop reads CASSHLTGDGTGELFF. CDR3 coding DNA: TGTGCCAGCAGCCATCTGACAGGGGACGGCACCGGGGAGCTGTTTTTT.

In this sample, this clone turned up a few times. CDR3 residues: CASSPQQETQYF. CDR3 bases: TGTGCCAGCAGCCCCCAACAAGAGACCCAGTACTTC. This chain joins TRBV7-9 and TRBJ2-5; D is unclear. Trimming shortened V by 5 bases and J by 2 bases, and 6 bases separated the two germline ends. This CDR3 has 12 residues. The germline V gene encodes CDR1 SEHNR and CDR2 FQNEAQ (reference sequence).

The V gene is TRBV12-3 or TRBV12-4, the J gene TRBJ2-7; D remains ambiguous. The CDR3 consists of 11 residues. V was pared by 7 bases and J by 4 bases, with 8 bases between. CDR3 sequence (DNA): TGTGCCAGCAATTCAGGTTACGAGCAGTACTTC. Amino acid sequence: CASNSGYEQYF.

The CDR3 sequence is CAMSRSGGAYNEQFF. CDR3 coding DNA: TGTGCCATGAGCCGTAGCGGGGGGGCCTACAATGAGCAGTTCTTC. The chain has TRBV10-3 and TRBJ2-1; 11 nucleotides align to TRBD2. The CDR3 runs to 15 residues. Trimming cost V 9 bases and J 2 bases; bases outside gene matches: 6. The germline gives CDR1 ENHRY, CDR2 SYGVKD.

This sequence joins TRBV7-8 and TRBJ2-3; TRBD2 might be the D (7 bases). The V gene's germline CDR1 is SGHVS and CDR2 FQNEAQ. The CDR3 totals 15 residues. The V and J ends lost 1 base and 2 bases respectively, with 10 bases between them. The CDR3 nucleotides are TGTGCCAGCAGCTTAGACGCGGGGGCCACAGATACGCAGTATTTT. Protein: CASSLDAGATDTQYF.